These 30 T cell receptor beta chains were sequenced from one sample in a study of OX40 agonist ivuxolimab in advanced cancers. Receptor libraries were prepared by the immunoSEQ multiplex PCR assay. Sourced from immuneACCESS, this table was stored by TCRdb with only in-frame sequences that have V and J called. A share of the clones is absent; for the studies checked, an unresolved V gene accounts for under half, and the remainder has no known explanation. The sample data list about 60,000 clones, and about 86% of these were observed just once. The ten largest clones capture 0.8% to 1% of the sample. Sequencing was performed on CD4+ or CD8+ T cells sorted from blood, taken in a trial of the OX40 agonist ivuxolimab. All receptors come from an adult with an advanced solid tumor such as melanoma, head and neck, liver or kidney cancer.

The chain couples TRBV18 to TRBJ1-3; 9 bases line up with TRBD1. Losses at the gene ends were 3 bases for V and 3 bases for J; bases not matched to a gene: 3. This CDR3 has 15 residues. Germline lookup yields CDR1 KGHSH and CDR2 LQKENI. The CDR3 is CASSPGQGSGNTIYF. DNA of the CDR3: TGTGCCAGCTCACCGGGACAGGGTAGTGGAAACACCATATATTTT.

This chain joins TRBV6-6 and TRBJ1-2; no clear D. CDR1 is MNHNY and CDR2 is SVGAGI in the germline V gene (reference sequence). V lost 1 base and J lost 3, with 0 bases in between. The CDR3 runs 11 residues. CDR3 coding DNA: TGTGCCAGCAGTTACTACTATGGCTACACCTTC. Protein sequence: CASSYYYGYTF.

V usage is TRBV19 and J usage is TRBJ1-2; TRBD1 agrees at 11 bases. V was clipped by 5 bases and J by 6 bases; unmatched bases: 11. The CDR3 extends over 16 amino acids. The germline V gene has CDR1 LNHDA and CDR2 SQIVND (reference sequence). CDR3 amino acids: CASSGDLRTGGNGYTF. DNA of the CDR3: TGTGCCAGTAGTGGGGATCTCCGGACAGGGGGCAATGGCTACACCTTC.

The chain carries TRBV5-1 and TRBJ2-2; weak D call: TRBD1 (6 bases). V was cut by 3 bases and J by 3 bases, with 15 bases left in between. The germline CDR1 and CDR2 sequences are SGHRS and YFSETQ. The CDR3 is 16 amino acids. The CDR3 DNA reads as TGCGCCAGCAGCTACCGGGTGGGGGCCGACACCGGGGAGCTGTTTTTT. Protein sequence: CASSYRVGADTGELFF.

The chain employs TRBV2 and TRBJ1-4; D call uncertain. There are 14 residues in the CDR3. Trimming took off 3 bases at V and 1 base at J, with 6 bases between the two ends. CDR1 is SNHLY and CDR2 is FYNNEI in the germline V gene. The CDR3 nucleotides read TGTGCCAGCAGTGACGAGGGAACTAATGAAAAACTGTTTTTT. Its translation is CASSDEGTNEKLFF.

The CDR3 sequence: CASSLTGTGYYGYTF. The CDR3 region has the DNA TGTGCCAGCAGCCTTACCGGGACAGGATACTATGGCTACACCTTC. J is TRBJ1-2 and V is TRBV7-8, with TRBD1 matching over 8 bases. Germline V CDR1 and CDR2: SGHVS, FQNEAQ. Trimming at V came to 5 bases and at J to 3 bases, leaving 8 bases not matched to a gene. This CDR3 has 15 residues.

The rearrangement links TRBV9 to TRBJ2-6, with D maybe TRBD2 (6 bases). The CDR3 is 16 amino acids. Germline-derived CDR1 and CDR2 are SGDLS and YYNGEE. V lost 2 bases, J lost 2 bases, and 11 bases lay in between. The CDR3 here is CASSVGLGPGANVLTF. CDR3 bases: TGTGCCAGCAGCGTGGGACTCGGCCCTGGGGCCAACGTCCTGACTTTC.

The chain is built from TRBV29-1 and TRBJ2-3, with 10 bases identical to TRBD1. CDR1 and CDR2 from the germline V gene are SQVTM and ANQGSEA. Trimming cost V 7 bases and J 8 bases; bases outside gene matches: 12. The length of the CDR3 is 14 residues. This CDR3 reads CSGIRGTGAGTQYF. CDR3 bases: TGCAGCGGGATCCGGGGGACAGGGGCAGGTACGCAGTATTTT.

This chain uses TRBV5-1 with TRBJ2-3, with D hard to call. Germline V gene sequence: CDR1 SGHRS, CDR2 YFSETQ. This CDR3 contains 13 residues. V was clipped by 6 bases and J by 1 base, with 9 bases between them. Here the CDR3 reads CASNSGGTDTQYF. CDR3 coding DNA: TGCGCCAGCAATTCTGGGGGCACAGATACGCAGTATTTT.

This rearrangement joins TRBV29-1 to TRBJ2-6; D is ambiguous. The V end lost 3 bases, the J end lost 0 bases, and 3 bases lay between the germline ends. This CDR3 spans 13 amino acids. Germline assignment: CDR1 SQVTM and CDR2 ANQGSEA. The CDR3 DNA reads TGCAGCGTTGAGGCCTCTGGGGCCAACGTCCTGACTTTC. Protein product: CSVEASGANVLTF.

There are a few counts of this clone. The J gene is TRBJ2-1, the V gene TRBV27, with TRBD2 identical over 12 bases. V lost 4 bases and J lost 7; bases outside the gene matches: 11. Germline CDR1 is MNHEY and CDR2 is SMNVEV (reference sequence). CDR3 length: 17 residues. The CDR3 coding sequence is TGTGCCAGCAGTTCCCCTAGCGGGGGGGCCGGTCGGAATGAGCAGTTCTTC. Translation: CASSSPSGGAGRNEQFF.

This clone came up once. V and J are TRBV7-9 and TRBJ1-2, with 7 positions matching TRBD1. Per the germline V gene, CDR1 is SEHNR and CDR2 is FQNEAQ (reference sequence). This CDR3 has 15 residues. J gave up 7 bases and V 0 bases, and 8 bases lay outside the gene matches. The CDR3 region is CASSLAQGGGFGYTF. The CDR3 DNA reads TGTGCCAGCAGCTTAGCCCAAGGGGGCGGTTTTGGCTACACCTTC.

V is TRBV7-9 and J is TRBJ1-5; the match to TRBD1 covers 8 bases. V shed 3 bases and J 7 bases; nucleotides not matched to a gene: 5. The CDR3 consists of 14 residues. Germline assignment: CDR1 SEHNR and CDR2 FQNEAQ (reference sequence). The CDR3 sequence: CASSFGQGEQPQHF. The CDR3 DNA follows: TGTGCCAGCAGCTTTGGACAGGGAGAACAGCCCCAGCATTTT.

Written as DNA, the CDR3 is TGTGCCAGCAGTCCCCTCTTCTGGGATAGCAATCAGCCCCAGCATTTT. Protein sequence: CASSPLFWDSNQPQHF. This chain links TRBV7-8 with TRBJ1-5; D ambiguous. From germline, CDR1 is SGHVS and CDR2 FQNEAQ. Trimming removed 6 bases from V and 0 bases from J, with 15 bases in between. CDR3 length: 16 residues.

This rearrangement joins TRBV18 to TRBJ1-4; D may be TRBD1 (6 bases). The CDR3 length is 14 residues. The V gene lost 5 bases and the J gene lost 3 bases, with 10 bases spanning the gap. CDR1 and CDR2 (germline): KGHSH, LQKENI. CDR3 region: CASSEQGANEKLFF. The CDR3 DNA sequence: TGTGCCAGCTCAGAACAGGGAGCTAATGAAAAACTGTTTTTT.

J is TRBJ2-1 and V is TRBV6-5; 9 positions agree with TRBD1. The CDR3 contains 15 residues. Germline CDR1 is MNHEY and CDR2 is SVGAGI. V lost 4 bases to trimming and J lost 3 bases; unmatched junction nucleotides: 4. The CDR3 coding sequence is TGTGCCAGCAGTTCCGACAGGGGGAGCTACAATGAGCAGTTCTTC. Translated, it gives CASSSDRGSYNEQFF.

This sequence joins TRBV6-5 and TRBJ1-3, with D possibly TRBD1 on 5 matching bases. The CDR3 runs to 14 residues. V lost 2 bases and J lost 4, with 9 bases in between. CDR1 is MNHEY, CDR2 SVGAGI, per germline. The CDR3 sequence is CASSYEGSGNTIYF. For the CDR3, the DNA is TGTGCCAGCAGTTACGAGGGGTCCGGAAACACCATATATTTT.

This clone appeared a single time. The chain employs TRBV27 and TRBJ1-1; 7 nucleotides agree with TRBD1. Germline CDR1 reads MNHEY; CDR2 reads SMNVEV (reference sequence). This CDR3 has 15 residues. The V gene end was trimmed by 5 bases and the J gene end by 3 bases; junction bases not matched to a gene: 9. The CDR3 nucleotides read TGTGCCAGCAGTCCCACCAGGGACAGCTACACTGAAGCTTTCTTT. Amino acid sequence: CASSPTRDSYTEAFF.

The chain combines TRBV6-5 with TRBJ1-6, with 7 bases matching TRBD1. The CDR3 contains 14 residues. Trimming at V came to 9 bases and at J to 13 bases, leaving 15 bases not matched to a gene. In germline, CDR1 is MNHEY, CDR2 SVGAGI. CDR3 region: CASSSGTEVSPLHF. The CDR3 nucleotides read TGTGCCAGTTCTTCCGGGACAGAAGTTAGCCCCCTCCACTTT.

The chain combines TRBV19 with TRBJ1-1, with 8 bases fitting TRBD1. Trimming took 2 bases from V and 4 from J; bases not matched to a gene: 6. CDR3 length: 15 residues. CDR1 is LNHDA, CDR2 SQIVND, per germline (reference sequence). CDR3: CASSIQGARSTEAFF. The CDR3 DNA is TGTGCCAGTAGTATACAGGGGGCGCGGAGCACTGAAGCTTTCTTT.

V is TRBV5-4 and J is TRBJ1-6; tentatively, D is TRBD1 (6 bases). Trimming stripped 2 bases from V and 7 bases from J, with 16 bases between. The CDR3 spans 16 residues. Looked up from germline, CDR1 is SGHNT and CDR2 is YYREEE (reference sequence). The CDR3 is CASSLRLGGSNSPLHF. The CDR3 DNA is TGTGCCAGCAGCTTACGGTTAGGGGGGTCCAATTCACCCCTCCACTTT.

This clone was seen once. The V gene is TRBV5-1, the J gene TRBJ2-3; 8 nucleotides line up with TRBD2. The CDR3 has 16 residues. Unmatched junction bases numbered 5, after V lost 0 bases and J lost 2 bases. The V gene's germline CDR1 is SGHRS and CDR2 YFSETQ. The CDR3 region is CASSLVAGLPTDTQYF. The CDR3 region has the DNA TGCGCCAGCAGCTTGGTAGCGGGACTACCCACAGATACGCAGTATTTT.

The rearrangement uses TRBV7-2 and TRBJ2-7, with D perhaps TRBD1 (5 bases). Germline V gene lookup returns CDR1 SGHTA and CDR2 FQGNSA. This CDR3 has 16 residues. V lost 5 bases, J lost 6 bases, and 23 bases lay in between. The CDR3 nucleotides read TGTGCCAGCAGCCCAAGTCTGCGCAGGGCCCCCCGCGAGCAGTACTTC. This sequence encodes CASSPSLRRAPREQYF.

This chain uses TRBV6-5 with TRBJ1-1; a possible D gene is TRBD1 (5 bases). Germline CDR1 MNHEY, CDR2 SVGAGI. This CDR3 has 15 amino acids. The V end was cut by 2 bases, the J end by 2 bases, with 12 bases between. The CDR3 region is CASSYGVGTNTEAFF. DNA for the CDR3: TGTGCCAGCAGTTACGGGGTAGGGACCAACACTGAAGCTTTCTTT.

The rearrangement links TRBV5-1 to TRBJ2-2, with D tentatively TRBD1 or TRBD2 (5 bases each). V was pared by 3 bases and J by 7 bases, with 19 bases between. The CDR3 sequence is 16 residues long. Germline V gives CDR1 SGHRS, CDR2 YFSETQ. As DNA, the CDR3 is TGCGCCAGCAGCTCCGGGACGGGGCCTATGGACGGGGAGCTGTTTTTT. It is translated as CASSSGTGPMDGELFF.

CDR3 residues: CASSGTARNQPQHF. The DNA for the CDR3 is TGTGCCAGCAGTGGGACAGCCCGAAATCAGCCCCAGCATTTT. This rearrangement joins TRBV6-5 to TRBJ1-5; 7 bases map to TRBD1. The V segment lost 5 bases and the J segment 4 bases; nucleotides outside the gene matches: 5. The CDR3 is 14 amino acids. Germline V CDR1 and CDR2: MNHEY, SVGAGI.

This chain links TRBV9 with TRBJ2-3; a weak D match, TRBD2 (6 bases). Germline values: CDR1 SGDLS, CDR2 YYNGEE. This CDR3 has 16 amino acids. Trimming left V 0 bases short and J 1 base short, with 12 bases between. CDR3 sequence (DNA): TGTGCCAGCAGCGTAGTGCCGGGCGGGGGCACAGATACGCAGTATTTT. Amino acid sequence: CASSVVPGGGTDTQYF.

The V gene is TRBV4-1, the J gene TRBJ1-2; 10 bases fit TRBD1. V was clipped by 4 bases and J by 4 bases; unmatched bases: 12. The germline CDR1 and CDR2 sequences are MGHRA and YSYEKL. The CDR3 is 17 residues long. The CDR3 sequence is CASSPGTGARGGYGYTF. Written as DNA, the CDR3 is TGCGCCAGCAGCCCGGGGACAGGGGCCCGGGGGGGCTATGGCTACACCTTC.

V is TRBV6-6 and J is TRBJ2-3, with TRBD2 matching 8 bases. J lost 7 bases, V lost 4 bases, and 10 bases had no gene match. CDR1 is MNHNY, CDR2 SVGAGI, per germline (reference sequence). CDR3 length: 15 amino acids. The CDR3 DNA follows: TGTGCCAGCAGTTTATCGCGGGGGGCCCGGAATACGCAGTATTTT. Amino acids: CASSLSRGARNTQYF.

The chain combines TRBV9 with TRBJ2-5; 10 positions agree with TRBD1. The DNA end is more similar to TRBJ2-7, so the J call may be wrong. This CDR3 is built from 14 residues. Germline CDR1 is SGDLS and CDR2 is YYNGEE. DNA of the CDR3: TGTGCCAGCAGCGTCGACAGGGGGCGCAACGAGCAGTACTTC. Amino acids: CASSVDRGRNEQYF.